The 15 T cell receptor beta chains given below trace back to one sample, sequenced in a study of T cell responses to AZD1222 COVID-19 vaccine. Libraries were prepared by immunoSEQ multiplex PCR; TCRdb keeps only in-frame clonotypes and omits some of them. The sample holds over 140,000 clones; roughly 90% are singletons and the top ten take roughly 5.1%. The sequencing here drew on peripheral blood, taken on day 0 of AZD1222 vaccination. Receptors originate from an adult in good health.

The gene calls are TRBV7-8 and TRBJ2-1; 9 bases are shared with TRBD2. The CDR3 consists of 17 residues. V dropped 5 bases and J dropped 2; count of bases not matched to a gene: 10. CDR1 and CDR2 from the germline V gene are SGHVS and FQNEAQ. The CDR3 DNA is TGTGCCAGCAGCCCCTTTAGCGGGAGAGTGACCTACAATGAGCAGTTCTTC. Encoded protein: CASSPFSGRVTYNEQFF.

J is TRBJ1-1 and V is TRBV7-9; 11 bases line up with TRBD1. Germline CDR1 is SEHNR and CDR2 is FQNEAQ (reference sequence). CDR3 size: 15 residues. Unmatched junction bases numbered 3, after V lost 4 bases and J lost 2 bases. CDR3 coding DNA: TGTGCCAGCAGCTCGGGACAGGGGGATAACACTGAAGCTTTCTTT. This gives the protein CASSSGQGDNTEAFF.

This sequence joins TRBV5-1 and TRBJ1-5; D may be TRBD1 (5 bases). The CDR3 length is 15 residues. Trimming removed 4 bases at V and 4 bases at J, with 15 bases between. CDR1 SGHRS and CDR2 YFSETQ come from the germline V gene. The DNA for the CDR3 is TGCGCCAGCAGCCCTGGTTTTGGGGGTAATCAGCCCCAGCATTTT. The encoded protein is CASSPGFGGNQPQHF. Full variable domain (outside the CDR3, taken from reference TRBV5-1 and TRBJ1-5): KAGVTQTPRYLIKTRGQQVTLSCSPISGHRSVSWYQQTPGQGLQFLFEYFSETQRNKGNFPGRFSGRQFSNSRSEMNVSTLELGDSALYLCASSPGFGGNQPQHFGDGTRLSIL.

DNA for the CDR3: TGTGCCAGCAGCTTAGTTCTGGCGGGATCGGATGAGCAGTTCTTC. Protein sequence: CASSLVLAGSDEQFF. The V and J genes are TRBV7-9 and TRBJ2-1, with D possibly matching TRBD2 (6 bases). CDR3 length: 15 amino acids. The V and J ends lost 1 base and 8 bases respectively, with 15 bases between them. CDR1 and CDR2 from the germline V gene are SEHNR and FQNEAQ (reference sequence).

CDR3 nucleotide sequence: TGTGCCAGCAGCTTAGGGCAGATTAGCACAGATACGCAGTATTTT. This translates into CASSLGQISTDTQYF. This sequence joins TRBV7-2 and TRBJ2-3, with no clear D. The CDR3 contains 15 residues. Trimming took 1 base from V and 0 from J, leaving 8 bases between them. The germline CDR1 and CDR2 sequences are SGHTA and FQGNSA.

In its sample, this clone was seen a few times. The chain employs TRBV27 and TRBJ1-6; D gene unclear. Germline V gene data show CDR1 as MNHEY and CDR2 as SMNVEV (reference sequence). Trimming took 6 bases from V and 6 from J, leaving 15 bases between them. CDR3 length: 15 residues. CDR3 in amino acids: CASRSRGIGNSPLHF. The DNA for the CDR3 is TGTGCCAGCAGGTCGCGGGGTATTGGTAATTCACCCCTCCACTTT.

This chain uses TRBV4-1 with TRBJ2-7; 9 bases line up with TRBD1. Germline V gene data show CDR1 as MGHRA and CDR2 as YSYEKL. CDR3 length: 15 amino acids. V lost 3 bases, J lost 3 bases, and 6 bases stayed unmatched. This CDR3 is CASSHGTGSSYEQYF. Here the CDR3 DNA reads TGCGCCAGCAGCCACGGGACAGGGAGCAGCTACGAGCAGTACTTC.

The CDR3, as DNA: TGTGCCAGCAGGTACCTGGGGCCGAGGGAGACCCAGTACTTC. Its protein is CASRYLGPRETQYF. The chain links TRBV6-6 to TRBJ2-5, with a weak D call TRBD1 (5 bases). V lost 6 bases and J 5 bases, leaving 16 bases between the germline ends. Germline V gene data show CDR1 as MNHNY and CDR2 as SVGAGI (reference sequence). This CDR3 region has 14 residues.

The chain combines TRBV9 with TRBJ2-7; the match to TRBD1 covers 11 bases. The germline V gene has CDR1 SGDLS and CDR2 YYNGEE. The CDR3 consists of 16 residues. The V gene end was trimmed by 4 bases and the J gene end by 2 bases; junction bases not matched to a gene: 8. The CDR3 sequence is CASSPGTGGFPYEQYF. The DNA of the CDR3 is TGTGCCAGCAGCCCAGGGACAGGGGGGTTCCCCTACGAGCAGTACTTC. Drawing the rest from reference TRBV9 and TRBJ2-7, the complete variable domain is DSGVTQTPKHLITATGQRVTLRCSPRSGDLSVYWYQQSLDQGLQFLIQYYNGEERAKGNILERFSAQQFPDLHSELNLSSLELGDSALYFCASSPGTGGFPYEQYFGPGTRLTVT.

This sequence joins TRBV19 and TRBJ1-6; D is uncertain. V was clipped by 0 bases and J by 7 bases, with 16 bases between them. The CDR3 has 17 residues. CDR1 is LNHDA and CDR2 is SQIVND in the germline V gene (reference sequence). CDR3 nucleotide sequence: TGTGCCAGTAGTATAGATCGAGGAGGGCGGTGGAATTCACCCCTCCACTTT. Its protein is CASSIDRGGRWNSPLHF. The variable domain in full, completed from reference TRBV19 and TRBJ1-6, reads DGGITQSPKYLFRKEGQNVTLSCEQNLNHDAMYWYRQDPGQGLRLIYYSQIVNDFQKGDIAEGYSVSREKKESFPLTVTSAQKNPTAFYLCASSIDRGGRWNSPLHFGNGTRLTVT.

The chain recombines TRBV18 with TRBJ1-4; perhaps TRBD1 as D (5 bases). Trimming took 6 bases from V and 8 from J, leaving 16 bases between them. The germline V gene has CDR1 KGHSH and CDR2 LQKENI. CDR3 size: 14 residues. The CDR3 DNA reads as TGTGCCAGCTCCCCGACTACAGGTACCGAAAAACTGTTTTTT. Amino acids: CASSPTTGTEKLFF. The full variable domain, completed using reference TRBV18 and TRBJ1-4, is NAGVMQNPRHLVRRRGQEARLRCSPMKGHSHVYWYRQLPEEGLKFMVYLQKENIIDESGMPKERFSAEFPKEGPSILRIQQVVRGDSAAYFCASSPTTGTEKLFFGSGTQLSVL.

The rearrangement uses TRBV7-6 and TRBJ2-1; TRBD2 aligns across 7 bases. The J segment lost 4 bases and the V segment lost 0 bases, leaving 6 bases of the junction unmatched. Germline lookup yields CDR1 SGHVS and CDR2 FNYEAQ. The CDR3 is 16 residues long. CDR3 residues: CASSLAASGGYNEQFF. Here the CDR3 DNA reads TGTGCCAGCAGCTTAGCGGCTAGCGGAGGATACAATGAGCAGTTCTTC. The full variable domain, in which reference TRBV7-6 and TRBJ2-1 provide the parts outside the CDR3, is GAGVSQSPRYKVTKRGQDVALRCDPISGHVSLYWYRQALGQGPEFLTYFNYEAQQDKSGLPNDRFSAERPEGSISTLTIQRTEQRDSAMYRCASSLAASGGYNEQFFGPGTRLTVL.

The CDR3 reads CASSLGTTLADTQYF. The CDR3 coding sequence is TGCGCCAGCAGTCTCGGGACAACTTTGGCAGATACGCAGTATTTT. V and J are TRBV5-1 and TRBJ2-3; tentatively, D is TRBD1 (6 bases). Trimming pared 5 bases from V and 4 bases from J, leaving 17 bases between. The CDR3 has 15 residues. Germline lookup yields CDR1 SGHRS and CDR2 YFSETQ. Full variable domain (missing parts from reference TRBV5-1 and TRBJ2-3): KAGVTQTPRYLIKTRGQQVTLSCSPISGHRSVSWYQQTPGQGLQFLFEYFSETQRNKGNFPGRFSGRQFSNSRSEMNVSTLELGDSALYLCASSLGTTLADTQYFGPGTRLTVL.

This sequence joins TRBV3-1 (or the pseudogene TRBV3-2) and TRBJ1-4; 7 bases line up with TRBD1. V trimming: 4 bases; J trimming: 0 bases; junction bases outside the gene matches: 2. The CDR3 sequence is 15 residues long. Per the germline V gene, CDR1 is LGHDT and CDR2 is YNNKEL (reference sequence). The CDR3 loop is CASSPGTATNEKLFF. The CDR3 DNA follows: TGTGCCAGCAGCCCCGGGACAGCAACTAATGAAAAACTGTTTTTT.

This clone was found a few times. This chain uses TRBV7-9 with TRBJ1-1; 7 bases agree with TRBD1. Germline CDR1 is SEHNR and CDR2 is FQNEAQ (reference sequence). The V gene end was trimmed by 5 bases and the J gene end by 4 bases; junction bases not matched to a gene: 4. The CDR3 is 13 amino acids. The CDR3 spells CASSKDRSTEAFF. Here the CDR3 DNA reads TGTGCCAGCAGCAAGGACAGGTCCACTGAAGCTTTCTTT.